The clone carrying this T cell receptor beta chain was seen ten or more times. The antigen remains undetermined. This specimen belongs to a study of T cells after yellow fever vaccination. Overall study: Low-cell-number fractions underwent preparation using SMART-Seq v4 Ultra Low Input.

A process of 5'RACE template switching, which added a universal primer site and UMIs, was used to make TCR cDNA. Each CDR3 protein is one row after TCRdb ran MiXCR on the 5' RACE reads. The sample records 340,000 or so distinct CDR3 sequences, around 12% being singletons. Study conclusions and caveats: Weaker, the secondary response had a peak occurring faster, on day 5 versus 15. Booster sampling recovered most clones from primary vaccination (approximately 97% CD4, approximately 90% CD8).

V lost 3 bases, J lost 3 bases, and 6 bases lay in between. Germline values: CDR1 SEHNR, CDR2 FQNEAQ (reference sequence). The CDR3 has 14 residues. The source was CD4+ T cells sorted from PBMCs, collected 15 days after the yellow fever booster vaccination. The TCR sequence derives from a man in his late teens or twenties who received the YFV17D yellow fever vaccine. This chain connects TRBV7-9 to TRBJ1-6, with D perhaps matching TRBD1 (6 bases). The CDR3 nucleotides are TGTGCCAGCAGCTTGGGACACTATAATTCACCCCTCCACTTT. Translated: CASSLGHYNSPLHF.